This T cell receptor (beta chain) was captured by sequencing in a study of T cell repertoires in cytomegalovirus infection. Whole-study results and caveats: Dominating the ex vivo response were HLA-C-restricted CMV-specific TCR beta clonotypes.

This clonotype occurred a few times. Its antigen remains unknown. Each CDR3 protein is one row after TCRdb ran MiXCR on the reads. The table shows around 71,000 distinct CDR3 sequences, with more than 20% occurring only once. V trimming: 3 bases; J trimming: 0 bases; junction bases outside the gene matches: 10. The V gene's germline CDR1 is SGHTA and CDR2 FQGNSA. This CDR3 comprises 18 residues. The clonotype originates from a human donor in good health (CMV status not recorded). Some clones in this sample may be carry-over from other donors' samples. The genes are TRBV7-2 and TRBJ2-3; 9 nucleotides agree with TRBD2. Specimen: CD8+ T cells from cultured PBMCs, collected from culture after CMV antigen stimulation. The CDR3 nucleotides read TGTGCCAGCAGCTTTCCGCGCGGGGGGGCTTATAGCACAGATACGCAGTATTTT. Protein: CASSFPRGGAYSTDTQYF.